A selection of T cell receptor beta chains follows, all from one sample in a study of beta chain features in type 1 diabetes. Assay used: immunoSEQ multiplex PCR; TCRdb lists only in-frame clones, some missing. This table has about 710,000 clones, over 11% appearing once. Sample: naive CD4+ T cells from blood. The origin of the receptors is a man younger than 30 with type 1 diabetes. Both conserved end residues are part of each CDR3. The D gene is left open where the match is weak. Size tells how often a clone was seen (once, few, many) or the class of an expanded clone, and some rows leave it out.

v_call: TRBV9
clone_size: -
d_call: -
j_call: TRBJ1-1
cdr3_nt: TGTGCCAGCAGCGTAGCTCCGAACAGGTTCACTGAAGCTTTCTTT
cdr3_aa: CASSVAPNRFTEAFF

v_call: TRBV6-5
clone_size: few
d_call: TRBD1
j_call: TRBJ2-5
cdr3_nt: TGTGCCAGCAGCCCTCGGACAGGAAATGGGGAGACCCAGTACTTC
cdr3_aa: CASSPRTGNGETQYF

v_call: TRBV9
clone_size: -
d_call: TRBD2
j_call: TRBJ2-1
cdr3_nt: TGTGCCAGCAGCGTAGAACTAGCGGTCGCCAATGAGCAGTTCTTC
cdr3_aa: CASSVELAVANEQFF

v_call: TRBV5-4
clone_size: -
d_call: -
j_call: TRBJ2-1
cdr3_nt: TGTGCCAGCAGCTTTAATGGCGGGGGCAAACCCTACAATGAGCAGTTCTTC
cdr3_aa: CASSFNGGGKPYNEQFF

v_call: TRBV7-9
clone_size: few
d_call: TRBD1
j_call: TRBJ2-7
cdr3_nt: TGTGCCAGCAGTGGACAGGGCACCTACGAGCAGTACTTC
cdr3_aa: CASSGQGTYEQYF

v_call: TRBV7-9
clone_size: few
d_call: TRBD1
j_call: TRBJ1-6
cdr3_nt: TGTGCCAGCAGCTGGACAGGGCGGGGTTCACCCCTCCACTTT
cdr3_aa: CASSWTGRGSPLHF

v_call: TRBV30
clone_size: few
d_call: TRBD1
j_call: TRBJ2-7
cdr3_nt: TGTGCCTGGAGTGTATTGGACAGGGAAACCGAGCAGTACTTC
cdr3_aa: CAWSVLDRETEQYF

v_call: TRBV5-1
clone_size: few
d_call: -
j_call: TRBJ2-2
cdr3_nt: TGCGCCAGCAGCTCCTTAATAACGAACACCGGGGAGCTGTTTTTT
cdr3_aa: CASSSLITNTGELFF

v_call: TRBV11-3
clone_size: few
d_call: -
j_call: TRBJ1-2
cdr3_nt: TGTGCCAGCAGCCCCCGTGGAAATCCTCCGTACACCTTC
cdr3_aa: CASSPRGNPPYTF

v_call: TRBV18
clone_size: -
d_call: TRBD1
j_call: TRBJ2-7
cdr3_nt: TGTGCCAGCTCACGCTTGGGACAGGGTGACCACGAGCAGTACTTC
cdr3_aa: CASSRLGQGDHEQYF

v_call: TRBV6-6
clone_size: few
d_call: TRBD1
j_call: TRBJ1-1
cdr3_nt: TGTGCCAGCAGTTACTCGGACAGGGGGGACACTGAAGCTTTCTTT
cdr3_aa: CASSYSDRGDTEAFF